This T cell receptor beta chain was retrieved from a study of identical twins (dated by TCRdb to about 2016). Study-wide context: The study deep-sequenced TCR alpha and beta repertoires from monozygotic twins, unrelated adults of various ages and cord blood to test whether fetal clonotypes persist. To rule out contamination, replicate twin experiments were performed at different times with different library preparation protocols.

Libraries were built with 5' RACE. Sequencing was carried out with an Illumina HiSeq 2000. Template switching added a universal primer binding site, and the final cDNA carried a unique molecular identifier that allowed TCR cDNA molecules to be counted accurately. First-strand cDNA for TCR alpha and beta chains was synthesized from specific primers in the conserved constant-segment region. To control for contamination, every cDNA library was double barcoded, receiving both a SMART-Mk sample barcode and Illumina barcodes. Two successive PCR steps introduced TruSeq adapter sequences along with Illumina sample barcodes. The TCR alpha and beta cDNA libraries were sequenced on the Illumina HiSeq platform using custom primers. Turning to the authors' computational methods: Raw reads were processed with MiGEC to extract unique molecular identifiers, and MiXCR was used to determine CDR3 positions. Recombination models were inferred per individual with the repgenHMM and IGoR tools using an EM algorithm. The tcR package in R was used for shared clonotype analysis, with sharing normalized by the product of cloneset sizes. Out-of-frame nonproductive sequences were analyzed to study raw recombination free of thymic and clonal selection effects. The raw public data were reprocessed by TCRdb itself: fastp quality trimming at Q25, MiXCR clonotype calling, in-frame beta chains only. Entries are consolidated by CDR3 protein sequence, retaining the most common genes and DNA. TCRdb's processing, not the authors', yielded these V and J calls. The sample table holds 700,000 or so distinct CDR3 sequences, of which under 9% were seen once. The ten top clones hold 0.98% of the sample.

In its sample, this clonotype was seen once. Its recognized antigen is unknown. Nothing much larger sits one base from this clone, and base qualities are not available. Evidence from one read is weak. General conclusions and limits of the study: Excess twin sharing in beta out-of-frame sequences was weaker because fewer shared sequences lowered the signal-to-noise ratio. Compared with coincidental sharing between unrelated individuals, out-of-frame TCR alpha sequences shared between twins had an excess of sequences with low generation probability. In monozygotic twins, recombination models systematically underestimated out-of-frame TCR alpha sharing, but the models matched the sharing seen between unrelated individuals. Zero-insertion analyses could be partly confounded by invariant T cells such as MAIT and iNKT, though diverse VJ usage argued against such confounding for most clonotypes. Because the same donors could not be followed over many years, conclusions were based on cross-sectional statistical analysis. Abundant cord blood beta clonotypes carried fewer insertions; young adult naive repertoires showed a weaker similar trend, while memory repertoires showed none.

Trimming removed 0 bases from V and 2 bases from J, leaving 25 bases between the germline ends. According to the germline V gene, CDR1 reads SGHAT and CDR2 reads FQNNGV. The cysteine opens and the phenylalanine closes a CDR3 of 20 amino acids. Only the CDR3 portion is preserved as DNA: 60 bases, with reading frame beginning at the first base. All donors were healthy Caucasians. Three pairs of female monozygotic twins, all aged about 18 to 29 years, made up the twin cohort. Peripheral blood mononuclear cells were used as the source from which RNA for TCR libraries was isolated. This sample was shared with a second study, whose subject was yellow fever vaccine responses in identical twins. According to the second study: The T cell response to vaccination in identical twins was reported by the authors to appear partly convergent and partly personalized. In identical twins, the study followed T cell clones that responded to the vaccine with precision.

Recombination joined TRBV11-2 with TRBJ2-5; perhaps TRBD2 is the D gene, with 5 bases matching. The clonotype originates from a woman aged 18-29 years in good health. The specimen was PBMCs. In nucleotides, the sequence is TGTGCCAGCAGCTTAGAGATCAGCCTCGAACCAACTAGGAAACAAGAGACCCAGTACTTC. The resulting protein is CASSLEISLEPTRKQETQYF.